What follows are 5 T cell receptor beta chains derived from one specimen sequenced in a study of shared clonotypes between healthy human individuals. Produced via immunoSEQ multiplex PCR; TCRdb's table is partial and in-frame only. The table includes some 500,000 clones, about 96% detected once. Sequenced input: naive CD4+ T cells sorted from blood. Documented subset: CD45RA+ positively selected. The receptor source for this set is a woman under 40 in good health.

This chain uses TRBV28 with TRBJ1-1; unclear D gene. This CDR3 contains 12 residues. V lost 5 bases and J lost 5, with 9 bases in between. Germline assignment: CDR1 MDHEN and CDR2 SYDVKM. CDR3 coding DNA: TGTGCCAGCAGTCCAGATGGGACTGAAGCTTTCTTT. Translating gives CASSPDGTEAFF. Supplemented by reference TRBV28 and TRBJ1-1, the full variable domain reads DVKVTQSSRYLVKRTGEKVFLECVQDMDHENMFWYRQDPGLGLRLIYFSYDVKMKEKGDIPEGYSVSREKKERFSLILESASTNQTSMYLCASSPDGTEAFFGQGTRLTVV.

This chain connects TRBV5-6 to TRBJ2-1; 9 positions match TRBD2. Germline V CDR1 and CDR2: SGHDT, YYEEEE. The CDR3 extends over 15 amino acids. Trimming cost V 0 bases and J 5 bases; bases outside gene matches: 3. The CDR3 loop is CASSLGLAVNNEQFF. The CDR3 DNA reads TGTGCCAGCAGCTTGGGACTAGCGGTTAACAATGAGCAGTTCTTC.

This clone was detected once. The J gene is TRBJ2-7, the V gene TRBV11-1, with 8 positions matching TRBD2. This CDR3 spans 15 amino acids. V lost 1 base and J lost 5; bases outside the gene matches: 7. The germline V gene has CDR1 SGHAT and CDR2 FQDESV (reference sequence). The chain's CDR3 is CASSLDGREVHEQYF. The CDR3 DNA follows: TGTGCCAGCAGCTTAGATGGGCGGGAGGTCCACGAGCAGTACTTC.

This clone came up a few times. This rearrangement joins TRBV28 to TRBJ2-7, with 7 nucleotides matching TRBD1. The CDR3 spans 12 residues. J lost 6 bases, V lost 5 bases, and 4 bases had no gene match. CDR1 and CDR2 from the germline V gene are MDHEN and SYDVKM. The CDR3 loop reads CASSRQGVEQYF. Here the CDR3 DNA reads TGTGCCAGCAGTCGACAGGGTGTCGAGCAGTACTTC.

The genes are TRBV7-9 and TRBJ2-7, with 8 bases identical to TRBD1. This CDR3 comprises 18 residues. V was pared by 5 bases and J by 2 bases, with 17 bases of the junction left unmatched. Germline values: CDR1 SEHNR, CDR2 FQNEAQ (reference sequence). CDR3 DNA sequence: TGTGCCAGCAGCCCACCTTACCGTAGGGGACAGGCACCCTACGAGCAGTACTTC. Translation: CASSPPYRRGQAPYEQYF.